The sequence of this TCR beta chain was determined in a study of T cells in Graves' hyperthyroidism and ophthalmopathy. Researchers defined stable Graves' hyperthyroidism as no ophthalmopathy progression within 18 months. There were TCR beta CDR3 regions amplified from RNA transcripts. First-round RT-PCR with HTBI primers amplified the TCR CDR3 region. TCRdb reprocessed the multiplex PCR reads via MiXCR and lists one record per CDR3 protein. This sample carries approximately 870,000 distinct CDR3 sequences, around 38% of them seen once, and the ten largest clones take over 8%. V was shortened by 5 bases and J by 7 bases, with 14 bases between the two germline ends. CDR1 SGHVS and CDR2 FNYEAQ come from the germline V gene. The length of the CDR3 is 13 residues.

The source material was blood. The receptor comes from a man younger than 35 with Graves' hyperthyroidism. The chain has TRBV7-6 and TRBJ1-2; D gene ambiguous. CDR3 protein: CASSTTTTPGYTF. The CDR3 bases are TGTGCCAGCAGCACCACAACGACGCCTGGCTACACCTTC.